This T cell receptor (beta chain) appears in the sequencing data of a study of lymphopenia after photon versus proton radiotherapy. Some clones are missing from TCRdb's copy, which holds only in-frame ones; the method was immunoSEQ multiplex PCR. The repertoire includes 65,000 to 75,000 clones, 80% to 90% of them detected once, and approximately 10% sits in the top ten. General study results and limits: A bigger post-nadir fall in TCR diversity correlated inversely with survival time in deceased patients. Relative stability marked proton patients; photon patients lost diversity and naive cells.

The germline V gene has CDR1 SGDLS and CDR2 YYNGEE. V lost 5 bases and J lost 4; bases outside the gene matches: 21. The CDR3 loop spans 21 amino acids. Worth noting for this clone: Its antigen is undetermined.

The TCR was taken from a man at least 80 years old with esophageal cancer. This specimen was peripheral blood, taken from a patient treated with proton-based radiotherapy. The chain uses TRBV9 and TRBJ2-1, with 13 nucleotides matching TRBD2. The CDR3 spells CASSSLVPLAGGRGRYNEQFF. CDR3 nucleotides: TGTGCCAGCAGTTCCTTAGTCCCACTAGCGGGAGGGCGGGGCAGGTACAATGAGCAGTTCTTC.